Shown below are 10 T cell receptor beta chains from a single sample sequenced in a study of cytomegalovirus exposure and HLA in healthy donors. Use of 60 Vbeta and 13 Jbeta primers characterized the PCR. TCRdb keeps only in-frame clones here, not all; method: immunoSEQ multiplex PCR. The repertoire holds 50,000 to 70,000 clones, with about 72% as singletons. The material sequenced was PBMCs. The receptors come from a girl between 10 and 17 years old in good health and CMV-seropositive.

The rearrangement uses TRBV15 and TRBJ1-3; D gene unclear. The CDR3 is 14 amino acids. V was trimmed by 3 bases and J by 1 base, leaving 7 bases between them. CDR1 is LNHNV, CDR2 YYDKDF, per germline (reference sequence). The DNA for the CDR3 is TGTGCCACCAGCAGGGAGTTTTCTGGAAACACCATATATTTT. Its protein product is CATSREFSGNTIYF.

This clone was detected only a few times. The rearrangement links TRBV29-1 to TRBJ2-1; 8 bases fit TRBD2. Germline V gives CDR1 SQVTM, CDR2 ANQGSEA. V trimming: 1 base; J trimming: 3 bases; junction bases outside the gene matches: 8. The CDR3 sequence is 16 residues long. CDR3 nucleotides: TGCAGCGTTGAAGCTACGGCGGGAGGCTACTACAATGAGCAGTTCTTC. It translates to CSVEATAGGYYNEQFF.

The chain recombines TRBV5-1 with TRBJ2-1; TRBD1 agrees at 9 bases. Trimming took 9 bases from V and 7 from J; bases not matched to a gene: 11. The CDR3 loop spans 14 amino acids. CDR1 is SGHRS, CDR2 YFSETQ, per germline. The CDR3 is CATSDRGITNEQFF. For the CDR3, the DNA is TGCGCCACCTCCGACAGGGGGATAACTAATGAGCAGTTCTTC.

This clone was observed a handful of times. The V call is TRBV6-6, the J call TRBJ1-2; 10 bases match TRBD1. CDR1 and CDR2 from the germline V gene are MNHNY and SVGAGI (reference sequence). The ends lost 2 bases at V and 7 bases at J; junction bases unmatched: 7. The CDR3 is 15 amino acids. The CDR3 loop is CASSYDRGRGAGYTF. As DNA, the CDR3 is TGTGCCAGCAGTTACGACAGGGGGCGAGGGGCTGGCTACACCTTC.

This chain links TRBV7-2 with TRBJ2-7, with 11 nucleotides matching TRBD2. Losses at the gene ends were 1 base for V and 3 bases for J; bases not matched to a gene: 11. Germline V CDR1 and CDR2: SGHTA, FQGNSA. The CDR3 length is 18 residues. DNA of the CDR3: TGTGCCAGCAGCTTAGGATTACTCCCCGGGACTAGCGGCTACGAGCAGTACTTC. Protein sequence: CASSLGLLPGTSGYEQYF.

The rearrangement uses TRBV28 and TRBJ2-7, with D maybe TRBD2 (5 bases). CDR1 and CDR2 (germline): MDHEN, SYDVKM. The ends were cut back, 6 bases at V and 0 bases at J, with 12 bases in the middle. This CDR3 has 14 amino acids. CDR3 sequence reads: CASSPGSYSYEQYF. The CDR3 nucleotides are TGTGCCAGCAGCCCGGGATCTTACTCCTACGAGCAGTACTTC.

J is TRBJ2-1 and V is TRBV5-1; TRBD2 aligns across 7 bases. This CDR3 is 12 amino acids long. V trimming: 2 bases; J trimming: 9 bases; junction bases outside the gene matches: 2. The V gene's germline CDR1 is SGHRS and CDR2 YFSETQ. CDR3 loop: CASSLPGGEQFF. The DNA of the CDR3 is TGCGCCAGCAGCTTACCGGGGGGTGAGCAGTTCTTC.

This rearrangement joins TRBV5-4 to TRBJ2-1; 12 bases map to TRBD1. This CDR3 region has 16 residues. Losses at the gene ends were 4 bases for V and 7 bases for J; bases not matched to a gene: 9. CDR1 and CDR2 from the germline V gene are SGHNT and YYREEE (reference sequence). The CDR3, as DNA: TGTGCCAGCAGCGTTGGGGGGACAGGGGGCGTAAATGAGCAGTTCTTC. Its protein product is CASSVGGTGGVNEQFF. The complete variable domain, with remaining parts taken from reference TRBV5-4 and TRBJ2-1, reads ETGVTQSPTHLIKTRGQQVTLRCSSQSGHNTVSWYQQALGQGPQFIFQYYREEENGRGNFPPRFSGLQFPNYSSELNVNALELDDSALYLCASSVGGTGGVNEQFFGPGTRLTVL.

The rearrangement joins TRBV4-1 to TRBJ1-1; D remains unclear. The germline V and J ends were trimmed by 2 bases and 0 bases, with 10 bases remaining between them. CDR1 is MGHRA and CDR2 is YSYEKL in the germline V gene. This CDR3 has 15 amino acids. CDR3 amino acids: CASSQFTEMNTEAFF. As DNA, the CDR3 is TGCGCCAGCAGCCAATTCACAGAGATGAACACTGAAGCTTTCTTT.

The chain carries TRBV7-2 and TRBJ2-5; possible D gene TRBD2, 5 bases. CDR1 and CDR2 from the germline V gene are SGHTA and FQGNSA. The ends were cut back, 5 bases at V and 4 bases at J, with 17 bases in the middle. This CDR3 contains 15 residues. CDR3 sequence: CASSGLGMSRETQYF. CDR3 nucleotides: TGTGCCAGCAGCGGACTGGGAATGAGTCGAGAGACCCAGTACTTC.